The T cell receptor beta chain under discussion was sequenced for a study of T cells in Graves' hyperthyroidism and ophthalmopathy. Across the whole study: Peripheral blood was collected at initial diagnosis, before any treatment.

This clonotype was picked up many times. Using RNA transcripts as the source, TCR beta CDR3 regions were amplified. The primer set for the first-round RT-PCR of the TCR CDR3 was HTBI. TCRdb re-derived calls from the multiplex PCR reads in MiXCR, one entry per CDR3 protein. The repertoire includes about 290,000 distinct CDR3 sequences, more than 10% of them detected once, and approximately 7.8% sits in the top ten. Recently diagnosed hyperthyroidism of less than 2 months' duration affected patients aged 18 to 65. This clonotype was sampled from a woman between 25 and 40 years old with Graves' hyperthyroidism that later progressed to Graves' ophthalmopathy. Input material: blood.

CDR3 sequence (DNA): TGTGCCAGCAGTTTAGCCGCCACAGGAACGTACGAGCAGTACTTC. This codes for CASSLAATGTYEQYF. The V gene is TRBV12-3 or TRBV12-4, the J gene TRBJ2-7; D is possibly TRBD1 (5 bases). The CDR3 length is 15 residues. With 0 bases removed from V and 4 bases from J, the gap between germline ends came to 13 bases.